A selection of T cell receptor beta chains follows, all from one sample in a study of T-cell memory formation after mild COVID-19. MiXCR was run by TCRdb on the 5' RACE reads, yielding one entry per CDR3 protein. The top ten hold roughly 15% of the sample, which has about 150,000 distinct CDR3 sequences, 13% to 15% seen once. Sequencing was performed on PBMCs or a T cell subset sorted from them (not recorded which). The receptors here all came from an adult woman who had mild COVID-19 (a few samples of this study predate the infection). Cell type and time point are not known. Each CDR3 is given with its conserved first and last residue. A D gene is named only where the DNA matches it firmly. A clone size is listed for some rows: how often the clone was seen (once, few, many), or a class if it is expanded.

.	.	TRBV4-1	TRBJ1-4	CASSQLLGQSRGEKLFF	TGCGCCAGCAGCCAACTCTTGGGCCAGTCGAGGGGTGAAAAACTGTTTTTT
.	few	TRBV6-5	TRBJ1-1	CASSYSHTQLTEAFF	TGTGCCAGCAGTTACTCTCACACACAACTAACGGAAGCTTTCTTT
.	.	TRBV7-2	TRBJ1-2	CASSLELTGYGYTF	TGTGCCAGCAGCTTAGAACTAACAGGCTATGGCTACACCTTC
.	.	TRBV20-1	TRBJ2-7	CSAATGYEQYF	TGCAGTGCGGCAACAGGGTACGAGCAGTACTTC
.	many	TRBV20-1	TRBJ2-7	CSATPRRPEGYEQYF	TGCAGTGCTACCCCTAGACGACCGGAGGGCTACGAGCAGTACTTC
TRBD1	.	TRBV7-3	TRBJ1-2	CASSPRGDSYYGYTF	TGTGCCAGCAGCCCCCGGGGGGACAGTTATTATGGCTACACCTTC
.	.	TRBV4-3	TRBJ2-7	CASSQAGGTGEQYF	TGCGCCAGCAGCCAGGCGGGCGGAACGGGGGAGCAGTACTTC
.	few	TRBV7-9	TRBJ2-1	CASSSTGHSSYNEQFF	TGTGCCAGCAGCTCCACGGGACACAGCTCCTACAATGAGCAGTTCTTC
TRBD2	.	TRBV4-2	TRBJ2-7	CASSQERETYEQYF	TGTGCCAGCAGCCAAGAGCGGGAGACCTACGAGCAGTACTTC
TRBD1	.	TRBV18	TRBJ1-5	CASSPRTGENQPQHF	TGTGCCAGCTCACCTCGGACAGGGGAAAATCAGCCCCAGCATTTT
.	few	TRBV7-6	TRBJ2-2	CASSHGGPGAGELFF	TGTGCCAGCAGCCATGGGGGACCAGGGGCCGGGGAGCTGTTTTTT
TRBD1	few	TRBV5-1	TRBJ2-3	CASSLAQGVSSTDTQYF	TGCGCCAGCAGCTTGGCGCAGGGGGTTTCCAGCACAGATACGCAGTATTTT
TRBD1	.	TRBV24-1	TRBJ2-1	CATSDSLGSDRGSYNEQFF	TGTGCCACCAGTGATTCCCTTGGGTCGGACAGGGGATCGTACAATGAGCAGTTCTTC
.	few	TRBV12-3/TRBV12-4	TRBJ1-2	CASSLSYGYTF	TGTGCCAGCAGTCTATCCTATGGCTACACCTTC
TRBD2	few	TRBV20-1	TRBJ2-7	CSARNMAGGFYEQYF	TGCAGTGCTAGGAATATGGCGGGAGGATTCTACGAGCAGTACTTC
TRBD1	few	TRBV9	TRBJ2-1	CASSTGQGSYNEQFF	TGTGCCAGCAGCACGGGACAGGGTTCCTACAATGAGCAGTTCTTC
.	few	TRBV2	TRBJ2-2	CASSPPAFNTGELFF	TGTGCCAGCAGTCCGCCGGCCTTTAACACCGGGGAGCTGTTTTTT